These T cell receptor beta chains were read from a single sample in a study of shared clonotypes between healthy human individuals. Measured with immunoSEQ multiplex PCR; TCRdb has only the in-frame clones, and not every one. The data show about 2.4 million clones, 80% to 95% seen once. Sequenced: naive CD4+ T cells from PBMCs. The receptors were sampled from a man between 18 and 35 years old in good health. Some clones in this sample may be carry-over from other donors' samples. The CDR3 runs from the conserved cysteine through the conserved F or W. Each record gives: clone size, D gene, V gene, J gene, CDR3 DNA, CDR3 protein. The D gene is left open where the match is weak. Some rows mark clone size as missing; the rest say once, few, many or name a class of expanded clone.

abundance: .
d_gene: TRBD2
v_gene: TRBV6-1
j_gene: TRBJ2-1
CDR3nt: TGTGCCAGCAGTGAAAGCGGGAGGGCCTTTGGGGAGCAGTTCTTC
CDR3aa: CASSESGRAFGEQFF

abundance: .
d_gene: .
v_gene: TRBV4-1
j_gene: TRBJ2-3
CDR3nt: TGCGCCAGCAGCCCCAGGGGAGCACCCAGCACAGATACGCAGTATTTT
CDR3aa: CASSPRGAPSTDTQYF

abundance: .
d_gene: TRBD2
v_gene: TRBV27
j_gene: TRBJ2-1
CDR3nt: TGTGCCAGCAGTTCCCGATTGACTAGCGGGAGCTCCTACAATGAGCAGTTCTTC
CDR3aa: CASSSRLTSGSSYNEQFF

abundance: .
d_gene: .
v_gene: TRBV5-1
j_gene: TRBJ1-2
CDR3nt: TGCGCCAGCAGCTTGTCTAGGGCTAACTATGGCTACACCTTC
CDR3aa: CASSLSRANYGYTF

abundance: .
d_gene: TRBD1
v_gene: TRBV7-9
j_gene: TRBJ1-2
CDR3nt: TGTGCCAGCAGCCGGAACAGGGGAGTGGATGGCTACACCTTC
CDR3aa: CASSRNRGVDGYTF

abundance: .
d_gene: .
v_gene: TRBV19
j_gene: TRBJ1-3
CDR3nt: TGTGCCAGTAGTATCCGGCAACGAAACACCATATATTTT
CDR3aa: CASSIRQRNTIYF

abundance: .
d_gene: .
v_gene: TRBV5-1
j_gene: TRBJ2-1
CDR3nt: TGCGCCAGCAGCTTGATTACCGGCTCCTACAATGAGCAGTTCTTC
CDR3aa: CASSLITGSYNEQFF

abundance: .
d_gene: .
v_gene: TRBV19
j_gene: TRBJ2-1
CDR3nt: TGTGCCAGTAGTACCTCCAGGTACCTGTGGGTCTTC
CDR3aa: CASSTSRYLWVF

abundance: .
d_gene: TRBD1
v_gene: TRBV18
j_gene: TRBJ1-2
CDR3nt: TGTGCCAGCTCACCACTTTCCGGGGACAGCGTTCCTTTCTTC
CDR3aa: CASSPLSGDSVPFF

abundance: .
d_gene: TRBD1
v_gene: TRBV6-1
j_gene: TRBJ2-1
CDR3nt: TGTGCCAGCAGAGTACAGGGGAGCTCCTACAATGAGCAGTTCTTC
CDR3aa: CASRVQGSSYNEQFF

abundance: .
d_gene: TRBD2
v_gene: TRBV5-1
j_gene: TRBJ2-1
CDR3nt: TGCGCCAGCACCAGCGGGAGGGGGGATGAGCAGTTCTTC
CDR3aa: CASTSGRGDEQFF

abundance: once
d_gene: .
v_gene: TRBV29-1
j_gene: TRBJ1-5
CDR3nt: TGCAGCGTCGTCGTTAGAGATAGCAATCAGCCCCAGCATTTT
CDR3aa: CSVVVRDSNQPQHF

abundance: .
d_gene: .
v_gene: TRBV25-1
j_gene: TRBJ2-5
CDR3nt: TGTGCCAGCAGTGAATTCGAGCCAGTGGGGACCCAGTACTTC
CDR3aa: CASSEFEPVGTQYF

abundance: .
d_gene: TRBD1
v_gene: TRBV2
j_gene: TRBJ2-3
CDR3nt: TGTGCCAGCAATAGGGACAGACACACAGATACGCAGTATTTT
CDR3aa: CASNRDRHTDTQYF

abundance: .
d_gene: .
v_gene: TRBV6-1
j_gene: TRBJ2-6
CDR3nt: TGTGCCAGCAGTGAAGGGTATGGGGCCAACGTCCTGACTTTC
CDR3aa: CASSEGYGANVLTF

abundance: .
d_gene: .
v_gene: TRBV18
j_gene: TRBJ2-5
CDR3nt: TGTGCCAGCTCACAGAGTGTCGGTGAGACCCAGTACTTC
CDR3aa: CASSQSVGETQYF

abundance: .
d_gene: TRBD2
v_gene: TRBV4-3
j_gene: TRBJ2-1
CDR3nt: TGCGCCAGCAGCCAAACCTCCCTCCTAGCGGGAGCCGCTGAGCAGTTCTTC
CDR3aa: CASSQTSLLAGAAEQFF

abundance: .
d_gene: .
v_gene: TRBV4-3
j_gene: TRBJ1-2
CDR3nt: TGCGCCAGCAGCCAAGAGAGGGGGTTTATCCCTGGCTACACCTTC
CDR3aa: CASSQERGFIPGYTF

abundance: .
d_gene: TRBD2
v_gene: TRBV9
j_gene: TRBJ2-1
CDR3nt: TGTGCCAGCAGTACCCAGTCGGGGGGGAGGCAGTTCTTC
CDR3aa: CASSTQSGGRQFF

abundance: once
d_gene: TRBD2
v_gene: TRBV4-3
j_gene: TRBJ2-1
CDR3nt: TGCGCCAGCAGCCATGGACTAGCGGTCAATGAGCAGTTCTTC
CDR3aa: CASSHGLAVNEQFF

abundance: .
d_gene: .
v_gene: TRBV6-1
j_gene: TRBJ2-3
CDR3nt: TGTGCCAGCAGTGCAGGAGATACGCAGTATTTT
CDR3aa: CASSAGDTQYF

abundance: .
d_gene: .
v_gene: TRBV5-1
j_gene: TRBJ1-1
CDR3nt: TGCGCCAGCAACGACGGAGGGGTAACTGAAGCTTTCTTT
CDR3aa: CASNDGGVTEAFF

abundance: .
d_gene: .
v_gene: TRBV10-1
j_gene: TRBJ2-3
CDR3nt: TGCGCCAGCAGTGACTTTCGGACAGACACAGATACGCAGTATTTT
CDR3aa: CASSDFRTDTDTQYF

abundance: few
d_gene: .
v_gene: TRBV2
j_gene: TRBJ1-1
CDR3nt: TGTGCCAGCAGCCCGACAGCTTTGAACACTGAAGCTTTCTTT
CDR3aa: CASSPTALNTEAFF

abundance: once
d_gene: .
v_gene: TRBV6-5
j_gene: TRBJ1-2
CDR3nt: TGTGCCAGCAGTCCCGACAGAAACTCCAACTACACCTTC
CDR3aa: CASSPDRNSNYTF

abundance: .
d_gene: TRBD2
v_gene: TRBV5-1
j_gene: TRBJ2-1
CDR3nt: TGCGCCAGCAGCAGAAGCGGGAGTGATGATGAGCAGTTCTTC
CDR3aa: CASSRSGSDDEQFF

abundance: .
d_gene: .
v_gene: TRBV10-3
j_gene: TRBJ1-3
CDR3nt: TGTGCCATCAGTGAGCCGACTCCGGGCACCTCTGGAAACACCATATATTTT
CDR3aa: CAISEPTPGTSGNTIYF

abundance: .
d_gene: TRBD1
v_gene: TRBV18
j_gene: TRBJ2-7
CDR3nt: TGTGCCAGCTCACCAGTAGCCGGGACAGGAGACGAGCAGTACTTC
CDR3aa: CASSPVAGTGDEQYF

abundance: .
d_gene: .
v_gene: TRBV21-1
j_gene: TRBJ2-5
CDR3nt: TGTGCCAGCAGCAAAGGGGGACTGGGACCTCAAGAGACCCAGTACTTC
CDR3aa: CASSKGGLGPQETQYF

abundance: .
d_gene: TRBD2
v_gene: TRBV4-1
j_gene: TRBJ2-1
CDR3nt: TGCGCCAGCAGCCCCCTGGGGACTAGCGGGAGGGCCCGGGACAATGAGCAGTTCTTC
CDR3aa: CASSPLGTSGRARDNEQFF

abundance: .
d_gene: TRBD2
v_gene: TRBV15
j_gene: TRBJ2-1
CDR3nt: TGTGCCACCAGCAGAGGGGGGCTAGCGGGAGTCAATGAGCAGTTCTTC
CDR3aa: CATSRGGLAGVNEQFF